A selection of T cell receptor beta chains follows, all from one sample in a study of cytomegalovirus exposure and HLA in healthy donors. Measured with immunoSEQ multiplex PCR; TCRdb has only the in-frame clones, and not every one. In total, the table holds some 56,000 clones. Sequencing used PBMCs. These receptors were collected from a woman in her 30s in good health and CMV-seropositive. CDR3s include the opening cysteine and the closing phenylalanine or tryptophan. The D gene is left open where the match is weak.

j_gene,d_gene,v_gene,CDR3aa,CDR3nt
TRBJ2-7,TRBD1,TRBV2,CAARDRNYEQYF,TGTGCCGCCCGGGACAGAAACTACGAGCAGTACTTC
TRBJ1-1,.,TRBV29-1,CSVVSQLGTEAFF,TGCAGCGTTGTTAGTCAACTCGGGACTGAAGCTTTCTTT
TRBJ1-1,.,TRBV28,CASSLGSGPQAFF,TGTGCCAGCAGTTTGGGGAGCGGCCCCCAAGCTTTCTTT
TRBJ2-3,.,TRBV6-6,CASSQTLHRTDTQYF,TGTGCCAGCAGCCAAACATTACACCGCACAGATACGCAGTATTTT
TRBJ1-1,TRBD1,TRBV13,CASSLGTGVNTEAFF,TGTGCCAGCAGCTTAGGGACAGGGGTGAACACTGAAGCTTTCTTT
TRBJ2-2,.,TRBV7-7,CASSLGPVGELFF,TGTGCTAGCAGCTTAGGGCCTGTCGGGGAGCTGTTTTTT
TRBJ2-1,TRBD1,TRBV19,CASRNPGQGLEEQFF,TGTGCCAGTAGAAATCCGGGACAGGGTTTAGAGGAGCAGTTCTTC
TRBJ1-2,.,TRBV6-5,CATKGRADYGYTF,TGTGCCACCAAGGGGAGGGCCGACTATGGCTACACCTTC
TRBJ1-3,TRBD1,TRBV18,CASSRMGQPDYFSGNTIYF,TGTGCCAGCTCACGGATGGGACAGCCTGACTACTTCTCTGGAAACACCATATATTTT
TRBJ2-7,.,TRBV29-1,CSVKLGADEQYF,TGCAGCGTCAAACTGGGTGCGGACGAGCAGTACTTC
TRBJ1-5,TRBD1,TRBV4-1,CASSQTDRGLSQPQHF,TGCGCCAGCAGCCAAACGGACAGGGGGCTTAGTCAGCCCCAGCATTTT
TRBJ1-1,.,TRBV19,CASRNSFLVTEAFF,TGTGCCAGTAGGAACAGTTTCCTTGTGACTGAAGCTTTCTTT
TRBJ2-7,TRBD1,TRBV18,CASSQSGQVYEQYF,TGTGCCAGCTCACAGTCCGGACAGGTCTACGAGCAGTACTTC
TRBJ2-7,TRBD1,TRBV6-5,CASSGWDRGYEQYF,TGTGCCAGCAGTGGCTGGGACAGGGGCTACGAGCAGTACTTC
TRBJ1-2,.,TRBV25-1,CASSDEGSDYTF,TGTGCCAGCAGTGATGAGGGTTCGGACTACACCTTC
TRBJ2-7,TRBD1,TRBV11-1,CASSFWTGGMYEQYF,TGTGCCAGCAGCTTTTGGACAGGGGGCATGTACGAGCAGTACTTC
TRBJ2-7,.,TRBV11-2,CASSLVVGDGSSYEQYF,TGTGCCAGCAGCTTAGTCGTTGGGGACGGGAGCTCCTACGAGCAGTACTTC
TRBJ2-3,TRBD2,TRBV13,CASSLGLAGFSSTDTQYF,TGTGCCAGCAGCTTGGGACTAGCGGGGTTCTCTAGCACAGATACGCAGTATTTT
TRBJ2-6,.,TRBV28,CASSLLGTTSGANVLTF,TGTGCCAGCAGTTTACTCGGGACAACCTCTGGGGCCAACGTCCTGACTTTC
TRBJ2-7,TRBD1,TRBV15,CATSRERTGGYEQYF,TGTGCCACCAGCAGAGAACGGACAGGAGGCTACGAGCAGTACTTC
TRBJ1-2,.,TRBV27,CASSYTGGVGYTF,TGTGCCAGCAGTTATACCGGCGGGGTGGGCTACACCTTC
TRBJ2-3,TRBD2,TRBV6-5,CASRESGGGDTQYF,TGTGCCAGCAGGGAAAGCGGGGGCGGAGATACGCAGTATTTT
TRBJ2-1,TRBD1,TRBV15,CATSDRGIQFF,TGTGCCACCAGCGACAGGGGGATCCAGTTCTTC
TRBJ2-7,.,TRBV10-2,CASSEPRTTRGAEQYF,TGCGCCAGCAGTGAGCCCCGGACTACACGAGGAGCCGAGCAGTACTTC
TRBJ1-2,TRBD1,TRBV6-6,CASSYSGQGIGGYTF,TGTGCCAGCAGTTACTCCGGACAGGGGATCGGTGGCTACACCTTC
TRBJ1-4,.,TRBV5-5,CASRAGTRVGKLFF,TGTGCCAGCAGAGCCGGGACTCGCGTTGGAAAACTGTTTTTT
TRBJ2-6,.,TRBV7-9,CASSLARGPGANVLTF,TGTGCCAGCAGCTTAGCGCGGGGACCTGGGGCCAACGTCCTGACTTTC
TRBJ1-5,TRBD1,TRBV10-3,CAISQTGVNDQPQHF,TGTGCCATCAGCCAGACAGGGGTCAATGATCAGCCCCAGCATTTT
TRBJ2-7,.,TRBV19,CASMPRGSYEQYF,TGTGCCAGTATGCCCAGGGGCTCCTACGAGCAGTACTTC
TRBJ2-2,TRBD1,TRBV7-7,CASSLGTGDTGELFF,TGTGCTAGCAGCTTAGGGACAGGAGACACCGGGGAGCTGTTTTTT
TRBJ2-7,.,TRBV7-9,CASSLNREAAEQYF,TGTGCCAGCAGCTTAAACAGGGAAGCGGCCGAGCAGTACTTC
TRBJ2-5,.,TRBV11-3,CASSLEARETQYF,TGTGCCAGCAGCCTGGAGGCTCGAGAGACCCAGTACTTC
TRBJ1-3,.,TRBV15,CATKLSGENTIYF,TGTGCCACCAAACTTTCAGGGGAAAACACCATATATTTT
TRBJ2-1,TRBD2,TRBV6-5,CASRRLASSYNEQFF,TGTGCCAGCAGAAGACTAGCTAGCTCCTACAATGAGCAGTTCTTC
TRBJ2-7,TRBD1,TRBV11-1,CASTVRQGAYEQYF,TGTGCCAGCACCGTACGACAGGGGGCCTACGAGCAGTACTTC
TRBJ2-3,TRBD2,TRBV6-5,CASSVLSGNTDTQYF,TGTGCCAGCAGCGTTCTAAGCGGGAACACAGATACGCAGTATTTT
TRBJ1-1,.,TRBV30,CAWIMNTEAFF,TGTGCCTGGATAATGAACACTGAAGCTTTCTTT
TRBJ1-4,TRBD1,TRBV2,CASSYYRGNNEKLFF,TGTGCCAGCAGTTATTACAGGGGTAATAATGAAAAACTGTTTTTT
TRBJ2-2,.,TRBV11-2,CASSSLGGNTGELFF,TGTGCCAGCAGCTCGCTCGGGGGGAACACCGGGGAGCTGTTTTTT
TRBJ2-1,TRBD2,TRBV2,CASSELAGGKDEQFF,TGTGCCAGCAGTGAACTAGCGGGAGGGAAGGATGAGCAGTTCTTC
TRBJ2-7,TRBD2,TRBV11-2,CASSAGGAYEQYF,TGTGCCAGCTCAGCGGGAGGCGCCTACGAGCAGTACTTC
TRBJ1-2,TRBD1,TRBV6-1,CASTMDRVVDGYTF,TGTGCCAGCACCATGGACAGGGTGGTTGATGGCTACACCTTC
TRBJ2-5,TRBD2,TRBV5-4,CASSQKRERGETQYF,TGTGCCAGCAGCCAAAAGCGGGAGAGGGGGGAGACCCAGTACTTC
TRBJ1-6,.,TRBV5-6,CASSFYGGQFNSPLHF,TGTGCCAGCAGTTTCTATGGGGGCCAGTTTAATTCACCCCTCCACTTT
TRBJ2-2,.,TRBV5-4,CASSGGTIGELFF,TGTGCCAGCAGTGGGGGCACGATCGGGGAGCTGTTTTTT
TRBJ1-5,TRBD1,TRBV29-1,CSVQVTGGNQPQHF,TGCAGCGTCCAAGTAACAGGGGGCAATCAGCCCCAGCATTTT
TRBJ2-7,.,TRBV30,CAWKAGTPSGEQYF,TGTGCCTGGAAAGCAGGCACCCCCTCCGGCGAGCAGTACTTC
TRBJ1-3,.,TRBV7-2,CASSYAPAGNTIYF,TGTGCCAGCAGCTACGCTCCGGCTGGAAACACCATATATTTT
TRBJ1-6,TRBD1,TRBV19,CASSTTRTGDSSPLHF,TGTGCCAGTAGCACAACCCGGACAGGGGATAGTTCACCCCTCCACTTT
TRBJ2-5,.,TRBV29-1,CSVGGLQETQYF,TGCAGCGTTGGGGGGCTACAAGAGACCCAGTACTTC
TRBJ2-1,.,TRBV5-4,CASSLEAGSTYNEQFF,TGTGCCAGCAGCTTGGAGGCGGGAAGTACCTACAATGAGCAGTTCTTC
TRBJ1-5,.,TRBV6-6,CASSYLREVNQPQHF,TGTGCCAGCAGTTACCTCAGGGAAGTCAATCAGCCCCAGCATTTT
TRBJ1-6,TRBD1,TRBV4-1,CASSHGTGVSPLHF,TGCGCCAGCAGCCATGGGACAGGGGTTTCACCCCTCCACTTT
TRBJ1-5,.,TRBV2,CASSELGNQPQHF,TGTGCCAGCAGTGAATTAGGCAATCAGCCCCAGCATTTT
TRBJ1-3,.,TRBV6-1,CASSESGGAYSGNTIYF,TGTGCCAGCAGTGAATCCGGGGGGGCGTACTCTGGAAACACCATATATTTT
TRBJ2-5,.,TRBV11-1,CASSGGRRSEETQYF,TGTGCCAGCAGCGGCGGCCGTCGCAGCGAAGAGACCCAGTACTTC
TRBJ2-3,TRBD2,TRBV13,CASSLEAAGGNTDTQYF,TGTGCCAGCAGCTTAGAAGCAGCGGGGGGGAACACAGATACGCAGTATTTT
TRBJ1-1,.,TRBV9,CASSVGLGGGNTEAFF,TGTGCCAGCAGCGTAGGCCTCGGGGGGGGGAACACTGAAGCTTTCTTT
TRBJ2-7,.,TRBV2,CASRPEGDYEQYF,TGTGCCAGCAGACCCGAGGGGGACTACGAGCAGTACTTC